This entry lists 15 T cell receptor beta chains sequenced from one sample in a study of Ad26.COV2.S vaccination and SARS-CoV-2 variants. Described treatment: around 19 received Ad26.COV2.S at low or high dose, single or two shots; 5 received placebo; per-sample allocation not given. It was on day 63 after the first vaccine or placebo injection that samples were taken. TCRdb's copy holds only in-frame clones and misses some; the assay was immunoSEQ multiplex PCR. The sample has more than 300,000 clones, roughly 80% seen once. Material: peripheral blood, obtained in a trial of Ad26.COV2.S vaccine versus placebo. These receptors were taken from a person aged 18 to 65 who received the Ad26.COV2.S COVID-19 vaccine or a placebo.

The chain couples TRBV18 to TRBJ2-6, with 8 nucleotides matching TRBD1. Unmatched junction bases numbered 14, after V lost 6 bases and J lost 4 bases. Germline CDR1 reads KGHSH; CDR2 reads LQKENI. The CDR3 consists of 18 residues. The CDR3 here is CASSRDHRGNSGANVLTF. The CDR3 DNA is TGTGCCAGCTCCCGGGATCACAGGGGGAATTCAGGGGCCAACGTCCTGACTTTC.

This chain joins TRBV5-5 and TRBJ2-7; 7 bases fit TRBD2. In germline, CDR1 is SGHKS, CDR2 YYEKEE (reference sequence). The CDR3 length is 15 residues. J lost 7 bases, V lost 4 bases, and 14 bases had no gene match. The DNA of the CDR3 is TGTGCCAGCAGCACGTCGGTTAACGGGGGAGGGGAGCAGTACTTC. The encoded protein is CASSTSVNGGGEQYF.

This chain uses TRBV7-9 with TRBJ2-1; D might be TRBD1 (5 bases). The CDR3 consists of 16 residues. Germline V CDR1 and CDR2: SEHNR, FQNEAQ (reference sequence). V was clipped by 3 bases and J by 0 bases, with 12 bases between them. This CDR3 reads CASSLLGQSSYNEQFF. In nucleotides, the CDR3 is TGTGCCAGCAGCTTGTTGGGGCAGAGCTCCTACAATGAGCAGTTCTTC.

The chain is built from TRBV2 and TRBJ2-7; no reliable D call. The V end was cut by 7 bases, the J end by 3 bases, with 13 bases between. The length of the CDR3 is 13 residues. The germline V gene has CDR1 SNHLY and CDR2 FYNNEI. The CDR3 DNA follows: TGTGCCAGCACCGTATGGGCCAGCTACGAGCAGTACTTC. Amino acids: CASTVWASYEQYF.

The rearrangement uses TRBV11-2 and TRBJ1-5; 11 bases are a match to TRBD1. V shed 1 base and J 0 bases; nucleotides not matched to a gene: 2. The CDR3 length is 17 residues. Germline CDR1 SGHAT, CDR2 FQNNGV. The CDR3 is CASSLGTGGYSNQPQHF. CDR3 nucleotides: TGTGCCAGCAGCTTAGGGACAGGGGGCTATAGCAATCAGCCCCAGCATTTT.

This clone showed up just once. The V and J genes are TRBV11-3 and TRBJ2-2; D is unresolved. This CDR3 region has 15 residues. Germline values: CDR1 SGHNT, CDR2 YENEEA. V lost 1 base and J lost 6, with 12 bases in between. CDR3: CASSLGTGAAGELFF. The CDR3 DNA is TGTGCCAGCAGCTTAGGAACCGGTGCCGCCGGGGAGCTGTTTTTT.

This clone has a handful of counts. CDR3 bases: TGTGCCAGCAGCTTGCGCCGGAACGAGTATGGCTACACCTTC. Amino acid sequence: CASSLRRNEYGYTF. V and J are TRBV5-5 and TRBJ1-2; no clear D. Trimming took off 1 base at V and 5 bases at J, with 12 bases between the two ends. Germline loops: CDR1 SGHKS, CDR2 YYEKEE (reference sequence). The CDR3 contains 14 residues.

V gene TRBV5-8 combines with J gene TRBJ1-4; 7 nucleotides line up with TRBD1. V was clipped by 4 bases and J by 3 bases; unmatched bases: 3. The CDR3 length is 14 residues. Germline assignment: CDR1 SGHTS and CDR2 YDEGEE. CDR3 DNA: TGTGCCAGCAGCCGGGGGACAGCTAATGAAAAACTGTTTTTT. Its protein is CASSRGTANEKLFF.

This chain links TRBV4-2 with TRBJ1-5; no reliable D call. The germline V gene encodes CDR1 LGHNA and CDR2 YNFKEQ. Trimming took off 0 bases at V and 0 bases at J, with 12 bases between the two ends. The CDR3 totals 17 residues. The CDR3 here is CASSQDNGEYSNQPQHF. CDR3 sequence (DNA): TGTGCCAGCAGCCAAGATAACGGGGAGTATAGCAATCAGCCCCAGCATTTT.

About this clone itself: Other DNA sequences in the same sample also yield this CDR3. This sequence joins TRBV9 and TRBJ1-5; no clear D. V shed 0 bases and J shed 0 bases, with 7 bases lying between them. The CDR3 sequence is 15 residues long. Germline CDR1 is SGDLS and CDR2 is YYNGEE. CDR3 amino acids: CASSVDGYSNQPQHF. The CDR3 DNA reads TGTGCCAGCAGCGTAGATGGGTATAGCAATCAGCCCCAGCATTTT.

A single count supports this clone. J is TRBJ2-7 and V is TRBV21-1; TRBD1 was called by the table and not checked on the DNA. TRBV21-1 is flagged as a pseudogene. CDR3 size: 12 residues. CDR3 nucleotides: TGTGCCAGCAGCACCCCCAGGTACGAGCAGTACTTC. Encoded protein: CASSTPRYEQYF.

The chain joins TRBV5-1 to TRBJ2-7, with 11 positions matching TRBD1. V lost 4 bases to trimming and J lost 4 bases; unmatched junction nucleotides: 7. Per germline, CDR1 SGHRS and CDR2 YFSETQ. The CDR3 covers 15 residues. The CDR3 sequence is CASSGGQGGRYEQYF. CDR3 DNA sequence: TGCGCCAGCAGCGGGGGACAGGGGGGAAGATACGAGCAGTACTTC. Combining the CDR3 with reference TRBV5-1 and TRBJ2-7 gives the whole variable domain KAGVTQTPRYLIKTRGQQVTLSCSPISGHRSVSWYQQTPGQGLQFLFEYFSETQRNKGNFPGRFSGRQFSNSRSEMNVSTLELGDSALYLCASSGGQGGRYEQYFGPGTRLTVT.

The chain recombines TRBV15 with TRBJ2-1; the D gene is possibly TRBD2 (6 bases). Per germline, CDR1 LNHNV and CDR2 YYDKDF (reference sequence). V lost 0 bases to trimming and J lost 6 bases, with 12 bases between them. CDR3 length: 15 residues. CDR3 nucleotides: TGTGCCACCAGCAGAGATCGATTAGCGGTCAATGAGCAGTTCTTC. It encodes CATSRDRLAVNEQFF.

The chain uses TRBV4-1 and TRBJ1-5; perhaps TRBD1 as D (6 bases). CDR1 is MGHRA and CDR2 is YSYEKL in the germline V gene. The V and J ends lost 4 bases and 0 bases respectively, with 10 bases between them. This CDR3 is 15 amino acids long. The CDR3 is CASSLSDSSNQPQHF. In nucleotides, the CDR3 is TGCGCCAGCAGCCTTTCGGACAGTAGCAATCAGCCCCAGCATTTT.

The genes are TRBV10-3 and TRBJ2-7; D gene ambiguous. The V gene's germline CDR1 is ENHRY and CDR2 SYGVKD. CDR3 length: 14 amino acids. Trimming took off 5 bases at V and 6 bases at J, with 17 bases between the two ends. The DNA of the CDR3 is TGTGCCATCAGTAAAGACGGAAATGATATCGAGCAGTACTTC. Its translation is CAISKDGNDIEQYF.